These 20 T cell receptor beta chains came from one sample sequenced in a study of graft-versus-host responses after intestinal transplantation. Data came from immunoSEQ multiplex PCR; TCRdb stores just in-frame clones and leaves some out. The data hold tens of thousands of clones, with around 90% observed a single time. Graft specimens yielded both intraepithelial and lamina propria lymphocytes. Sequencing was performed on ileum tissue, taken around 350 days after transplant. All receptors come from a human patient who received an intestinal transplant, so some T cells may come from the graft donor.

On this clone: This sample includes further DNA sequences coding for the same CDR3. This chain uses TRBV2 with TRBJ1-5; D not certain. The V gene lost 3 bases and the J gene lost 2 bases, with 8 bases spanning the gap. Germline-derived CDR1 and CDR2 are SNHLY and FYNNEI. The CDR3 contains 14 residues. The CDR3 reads CASSEMGGNQPQHF. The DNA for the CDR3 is TGTGCCAGCAGTGAGATGGGTGGCAATCAGCCCCAGCATTTT. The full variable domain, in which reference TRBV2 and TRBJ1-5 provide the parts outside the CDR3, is EPEVTQTPSHQVTQMGQEVILRCVPISNHLYFYWYRQILGQKVEFLVSFYNNEISEKSEIFDDQFSVERPDGSNFTLKIRSTKLEDSAMYFCASSEMGGNQPQHFGDGTRLSIL.

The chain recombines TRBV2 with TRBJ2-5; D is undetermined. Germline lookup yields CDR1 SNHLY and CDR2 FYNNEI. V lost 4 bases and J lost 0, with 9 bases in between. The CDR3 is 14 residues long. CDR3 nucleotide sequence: TGTGCCAGCAGTGCTACATTAGACCAAGAGACCCAGTACTTC. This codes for CASSATLDQETQYF.

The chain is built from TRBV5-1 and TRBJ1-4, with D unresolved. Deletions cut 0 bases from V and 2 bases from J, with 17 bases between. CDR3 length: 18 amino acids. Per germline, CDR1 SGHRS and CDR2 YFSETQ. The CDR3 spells CASSLGFAQWDTNEKLFF. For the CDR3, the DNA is TGCGCCAGCAGCTTGGGGTTTGCGCAGTGGGATACTAATGAAAAACTGTTTTTT.

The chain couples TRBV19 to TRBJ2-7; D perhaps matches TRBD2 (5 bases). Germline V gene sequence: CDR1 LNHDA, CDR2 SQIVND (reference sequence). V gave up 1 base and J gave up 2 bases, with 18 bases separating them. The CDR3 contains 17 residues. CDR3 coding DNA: TGTGCCAGTAGTATAGGGTCCGGAAGAGCGGCGGCCTACGAGCAGTACTTC. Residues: CASSIGSGRAAAYEQYF.

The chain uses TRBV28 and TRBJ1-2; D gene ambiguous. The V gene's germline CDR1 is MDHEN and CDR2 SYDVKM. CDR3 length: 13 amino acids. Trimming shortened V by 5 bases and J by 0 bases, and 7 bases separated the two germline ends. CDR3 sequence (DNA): TGTGCCAGCAGTCCAGGAGCTAACTATGGCTACACCTTC. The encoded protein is CASSPGANYGYTF.

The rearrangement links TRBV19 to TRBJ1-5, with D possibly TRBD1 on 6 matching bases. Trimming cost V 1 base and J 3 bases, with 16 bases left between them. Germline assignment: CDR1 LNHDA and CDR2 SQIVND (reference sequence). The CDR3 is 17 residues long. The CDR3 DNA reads TGTGCCAGTAGTATAGGGCGAGAGGGGGGCATCAATCAGCCCCAGCATTTT. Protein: CASSIGREGGINQPQHF.

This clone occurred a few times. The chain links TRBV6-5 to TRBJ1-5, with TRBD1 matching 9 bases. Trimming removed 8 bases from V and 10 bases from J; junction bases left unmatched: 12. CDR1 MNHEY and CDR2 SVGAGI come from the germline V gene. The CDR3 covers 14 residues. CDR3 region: CASRWGQGLGPQHF. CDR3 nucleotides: TGTGCCAGCCGCTGGGGACAGGGACTCGGCCCCCAGCATTTT.

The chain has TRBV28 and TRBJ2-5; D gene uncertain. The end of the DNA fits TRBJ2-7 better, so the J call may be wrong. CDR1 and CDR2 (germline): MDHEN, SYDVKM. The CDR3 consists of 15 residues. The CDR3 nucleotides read TGTGCCAGCAGTTTAGTTGGCACCGATTCCTACGAGCAGTACTTC. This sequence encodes CASSLVGTDSYEQYF.

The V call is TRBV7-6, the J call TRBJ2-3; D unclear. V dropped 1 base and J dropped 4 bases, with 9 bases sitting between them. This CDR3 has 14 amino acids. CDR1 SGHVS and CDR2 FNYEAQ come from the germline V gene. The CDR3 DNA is TGTGCCAGCAGCTTAGGTATGGCACCAGATACGCAGTATTTT. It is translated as CASSLGMAPDTQYF. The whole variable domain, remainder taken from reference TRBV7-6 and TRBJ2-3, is GAGVSQSPRYKVTKRGQDVALRCDPISGHVSLYWYRQALGQGPEFLTYFNYEAQQDKSGLPNDRFSAERPEGSISTLTIQRTEQRDSAMYRCASSLGMAPDTQYFGPGTRLTVL.

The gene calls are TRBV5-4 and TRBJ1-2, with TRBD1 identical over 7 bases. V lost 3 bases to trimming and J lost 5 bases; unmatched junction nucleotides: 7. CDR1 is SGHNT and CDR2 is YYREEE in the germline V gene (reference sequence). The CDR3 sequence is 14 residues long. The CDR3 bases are TGTGCCAGCAGCTCGTCTACAGGGGTGTATGGCTACACCTTC. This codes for CASSSSTGVYGYTF.

The CDR3 nucleotides are TGTGCCAGCAGTTCGACAGGATTCAAAGACAATGAGCAGTTCTTC. It yields the protein CASSSTGFKDNEQFF. The chain joins TRBV6-5 to TRBJ2-1; tentative D call: TRBD1 (6 bases). Germline V lookup: CDR1 MNHEY, CDR2 SVGAGI. The CDR3 length is 15 residues. V dropped 4 bases and J dropped 5 bases, with 15 bases sitting between them.

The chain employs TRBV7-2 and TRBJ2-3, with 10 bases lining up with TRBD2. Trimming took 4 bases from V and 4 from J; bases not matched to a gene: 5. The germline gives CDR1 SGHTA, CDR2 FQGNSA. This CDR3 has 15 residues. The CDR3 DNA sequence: TGTGCCAGCAGCTCTAGCGGGGGTAGCGCAGATACGCAGTATTTT. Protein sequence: CASSSSGGSADTQYF. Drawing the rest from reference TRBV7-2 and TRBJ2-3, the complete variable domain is GAGVSQSPSNKVTEKGKDVELRCDPISGHTALYWYRQSLGQGLEFLIYFQGNSAPDKSGLPSDRFSAERTGGSVSTLTIQRTQQEDSAVYLCASSSSGGSADTQYFGPGTRLTVL.

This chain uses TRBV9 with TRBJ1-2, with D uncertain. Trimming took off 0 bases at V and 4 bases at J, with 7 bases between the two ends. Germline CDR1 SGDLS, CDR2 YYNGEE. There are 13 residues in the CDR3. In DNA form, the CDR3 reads TGTGCCAGCAGCGTAGGCAATTCCTATGGCTACACCTTC. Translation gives CASSVGNSYGYTF.

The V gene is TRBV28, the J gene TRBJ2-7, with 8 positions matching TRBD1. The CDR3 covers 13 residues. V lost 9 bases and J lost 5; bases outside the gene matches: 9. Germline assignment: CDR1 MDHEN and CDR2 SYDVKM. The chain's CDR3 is CASLDRGGNEQYF. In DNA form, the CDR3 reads TGTGCCAGTCTCGACAGGGGTGGCAACGAGCAGTACTTC.

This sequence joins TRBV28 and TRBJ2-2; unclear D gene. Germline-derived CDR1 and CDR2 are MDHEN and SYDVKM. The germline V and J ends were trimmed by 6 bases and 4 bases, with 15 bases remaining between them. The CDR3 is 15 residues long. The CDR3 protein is CASSPLPPGTGELFF. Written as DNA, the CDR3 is TGTGCCAGCAGCCCCTTACCACCGGGCACCGGGGAGCTGTTTTTT.

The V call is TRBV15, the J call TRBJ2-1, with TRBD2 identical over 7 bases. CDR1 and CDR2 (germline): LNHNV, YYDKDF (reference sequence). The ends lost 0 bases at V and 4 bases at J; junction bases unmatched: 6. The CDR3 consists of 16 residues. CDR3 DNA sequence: TGTGCCACCAGCAGAGATCGACTAGCCCCGTACAATGAGCAGTTCTTC. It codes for CATSRDRLAPYNEQFF.

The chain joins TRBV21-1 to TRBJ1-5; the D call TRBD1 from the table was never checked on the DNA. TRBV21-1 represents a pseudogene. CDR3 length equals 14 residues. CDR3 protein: CAIYDRKRNQPQHF. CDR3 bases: TGTGCCATCTACGACAGGAAGCGCAATCAGCCCCAGCATTTT.

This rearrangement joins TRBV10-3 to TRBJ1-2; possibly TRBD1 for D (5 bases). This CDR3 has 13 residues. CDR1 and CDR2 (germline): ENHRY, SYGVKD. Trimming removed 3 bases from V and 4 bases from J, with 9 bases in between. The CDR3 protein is CAISDGGVYGYTF. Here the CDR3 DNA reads TGTGCCATCAGTGATGGGGGAGTCTATGGCTACACCTTC.

CDR3 protein: CASGFGGRGETQYF. In nucleotides, the CDR3 is TGTGCCAGTGGCTTTGGGGGGCGCGGGGAGACCCAGTACTTC. The V call is TRBV28, the J call TRBJ2-5; D may be TRBD1 or TRBD2 (6 bases each). CDR1 is MDHEN, CDR2 SYDVKM, per germline. V lost 9 bases to trimming and J lost 5 bases, with 19 bases between them. The CDR3 totals 14 residues.

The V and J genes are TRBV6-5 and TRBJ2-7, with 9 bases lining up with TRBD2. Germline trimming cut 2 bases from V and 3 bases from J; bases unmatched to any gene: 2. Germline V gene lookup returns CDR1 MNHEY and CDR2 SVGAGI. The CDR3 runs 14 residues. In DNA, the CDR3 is TGTGCCAGCAGTTACAGCGGGGGGTACTACGAGCAGTACTTC. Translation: CASSYSGGYYEQYF.